Below, one T cell receptor (beta chain) is given with its context. Germline CDR1 is SGHAT and CDR2 is FQNNGV. The ends were cut back, 5 bases at V and 0 bases at J, with 11 bases in the middle. The CDR3 covers 15 residues. The sample comes from a study of T cells in Graves' hyperthyroidism and ophthalmopathy. The study excluded patients with uncontrolled infection, other autoimmune disease, pregnancy or lactation. PBMCs were derived from around 10 ml fresh peripheral blood. The TCR beta CDR3 regions underwent amplification using RNA transcripts as the source. Carried out on the TCR CDR3, a first-round RT-PCR used the HTBI primer set. TCRdb re-called the multiplex PCR reads with MiXCR, one entry per CDR3 protein. The sample records roughly 660,000 distinct CDR3 sequences, roughly 17% being singletons.

The V and J genes are TRBV11-2 and TRBJ1-5; D is possibly TRBD1 (6 bases). The source of this sequence is a man aged 50-59 years with Graves' hyperthyroidism. Sequencing was done on a sample of blood. The CDR3 nucleotides read TGTGCCAGCAGCCAACAGGGAAATAGCAATCAGCCCCAGCATTTT. It translates to CASSQQGNSNQPQHF.